This record concerns one T cell receptor (beta chain) sequence. The antigen remains unidentified. Primed by a sample-barcoded 5' primer and a J-beta primer mix, a second PCR proceeded for roughly 6 to 12 cycles. Every molecule of cDNA carried a tag from a template-switch adaptor with 12 random nucleotides. Using its own MiXCR run on the 5' RACE reads, TCRdb lists one record per CDR3 protein. The sample has around 700,000 distinct CDR3 sequences, around 25% seen once; the top ten hold roughly a tenth. From germline, CDR1 is SGHRS and CDR2 YFSETQ. This CDR3 is 13 amino acids long. V was pared by 0 bases and J by 10 bases, with 13 bases between. This entry is derived from a study of blood T cells in healthy people across ages. General observations from the study: The diversity estimates, figures obtained from one million T cells, were considered underestimates.

This sample also belongs to another study, concerning T cells of mothers and their children. According to that study: Maternal samples each gave over 9.5 million TCR beta CDR3 reads, and child samples some 2.8 million each.

This TCR was recovered from a boy aged 10-17 years in good health. What was sequenced was blood. The chain is built from TRBV5-1 and TRBJ1-1, with a tentative D call TRBD1 (5 bases). For the CDR3, the DNA is TGCGCCAGCAGCTTGGGGGGACGCCGGCTAGCTTTCTTT. Translation: CASSLGGRRLAFF.